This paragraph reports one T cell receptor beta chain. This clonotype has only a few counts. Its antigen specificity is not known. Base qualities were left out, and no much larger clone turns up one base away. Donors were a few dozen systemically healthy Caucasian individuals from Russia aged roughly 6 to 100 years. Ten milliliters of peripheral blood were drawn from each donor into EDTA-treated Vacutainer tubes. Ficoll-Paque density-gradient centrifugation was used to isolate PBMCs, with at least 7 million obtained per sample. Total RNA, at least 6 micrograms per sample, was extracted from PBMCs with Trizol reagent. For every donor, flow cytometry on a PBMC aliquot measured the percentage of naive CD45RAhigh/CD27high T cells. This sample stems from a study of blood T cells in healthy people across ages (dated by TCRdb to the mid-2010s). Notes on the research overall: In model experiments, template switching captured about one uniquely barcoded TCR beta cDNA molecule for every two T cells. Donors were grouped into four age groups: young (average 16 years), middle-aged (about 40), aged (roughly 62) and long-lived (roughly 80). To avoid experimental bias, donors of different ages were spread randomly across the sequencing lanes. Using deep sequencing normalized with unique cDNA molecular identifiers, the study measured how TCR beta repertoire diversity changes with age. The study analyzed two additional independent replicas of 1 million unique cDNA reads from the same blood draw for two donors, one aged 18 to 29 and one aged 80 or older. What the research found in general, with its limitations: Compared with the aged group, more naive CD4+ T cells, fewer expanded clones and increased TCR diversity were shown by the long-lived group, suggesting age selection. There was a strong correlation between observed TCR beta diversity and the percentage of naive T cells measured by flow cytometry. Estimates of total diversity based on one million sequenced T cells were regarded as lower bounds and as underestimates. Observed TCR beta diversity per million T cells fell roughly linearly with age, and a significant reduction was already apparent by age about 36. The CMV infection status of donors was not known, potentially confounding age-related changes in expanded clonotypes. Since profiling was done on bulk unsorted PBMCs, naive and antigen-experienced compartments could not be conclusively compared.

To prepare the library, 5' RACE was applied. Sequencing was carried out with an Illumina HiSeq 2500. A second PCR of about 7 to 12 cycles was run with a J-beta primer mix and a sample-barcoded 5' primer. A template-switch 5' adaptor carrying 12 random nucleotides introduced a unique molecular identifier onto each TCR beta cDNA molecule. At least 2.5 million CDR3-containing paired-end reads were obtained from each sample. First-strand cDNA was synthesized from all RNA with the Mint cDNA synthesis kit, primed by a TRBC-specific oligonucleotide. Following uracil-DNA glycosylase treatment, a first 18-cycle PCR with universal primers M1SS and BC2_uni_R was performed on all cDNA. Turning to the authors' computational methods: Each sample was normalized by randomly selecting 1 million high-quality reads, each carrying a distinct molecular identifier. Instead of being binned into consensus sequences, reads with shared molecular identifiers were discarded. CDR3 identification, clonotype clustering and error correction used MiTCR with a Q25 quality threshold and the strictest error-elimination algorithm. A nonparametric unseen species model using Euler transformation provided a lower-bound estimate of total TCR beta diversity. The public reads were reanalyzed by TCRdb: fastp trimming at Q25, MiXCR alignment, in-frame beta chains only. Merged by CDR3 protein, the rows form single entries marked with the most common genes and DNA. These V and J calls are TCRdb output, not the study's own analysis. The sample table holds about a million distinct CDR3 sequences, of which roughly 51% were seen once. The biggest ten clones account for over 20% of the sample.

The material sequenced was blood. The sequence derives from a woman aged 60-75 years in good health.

The CDR3 corresponds to CSAQDGETQYF. The nucleotides are TGCAGTGCCCAAGATGGAGAGACCCAGTACTTC. Recombination joined TRBV20-1 with TRBJ2-5, with the D gene not clear enough to name. Measured from the cysteine to the phenylalanine, the CDR3 is 11 residues long. The retained sequence is limited to the CDR3, 33 bases, with the frame set at the first base. The germline ends are 9 bases apart after V is trimmed by 6 bases and J by 4 bases. According to the germline V gene (reference sequence), CDR1 reads DFQATT and CDR2 reads SNEGSKA.